This T cell receptor (beta chain) emerged from a study of shared clonotypes between healthy human individuals. Overall study: Samples came from a couple of female and a few male donors aged 18 to 49.

Points from the study as a whole: As a rule, naive subsets had a larger estimated richness than memory subsets.

When replicate PCRs were run on sorted subsets, they used around 200 ng DNA, some 29,000 T cell genomes. The repertoire was sequenced with immunoSEQ multiplex PCR; TCRdb's copy has only in-frame clones and lacks some. Of 950,000 to 1,300,000 clones listed, approximately 70% were seen once; the top ten hold around 1.5%. Adult donors, all healthy and HIV-negative, had no recent acute infections or vaccinations. Per the germline V gene, CDR1 is LNHDA and CDR2 is SQIVND (reference sequence). This CDR3 comprises 15 residues. V lost 5 bases and J lost 9; bases outside the gene matches: 7. This clone was detected only a few times. Its antigen is not identified.

Sequences were obtained from memory CD4+ T cells sorted from blood. Specified subset: CD45RA-negative fraction. This clonotype was obtained from a man between 18 and 29 years old in good health. The chain has TRBV19 and TRBJ1-6; TRBD1 matches 10 bases. CDR3 residues: CASSPLDRGISPLHF. The CDR3 region has the DNA TGTGCCAGTAGTCCCTTGGACAGGGGGATTTCACCCCTCCACTTT.